This T cell receptor (beta chain) was documented in a study of beta chain features in type 1 diabetes. All of the isolated RNA was reverse transcribed, so expressed TCRB transcripts were sequenced. Here immunoSEQ multiplex PCR was the method, and the copy in TCRdb shows in-frame clones only, minus some. The data show around 450,000 clones, with about 10% seen just once and about 0.045% held by the top ten. This clone was recorded a few times. The antigen is undetermined. Whole-study findings and limits: PCR might favor shorter templates, but any such skew would affect patients and controls equally. Patients with type 1 diabetes showed fewer VDJ junction insertions and more deletions. For Type 1 diabetes patients, all four CD4+ subsets carried TCRB CDR3s that were moderately but significantly shorter.

With 6 bases clipped from V and 4 bases from J, the junction kept 10 bases outside the gene matches. The CDR3 runs 15 residues. Germline V CDR1 and CDR2: SGHTA, FQGNSA. The sequence came from a woman under 30 in good health. The sequencing sample was made of naive CD4+ T cells from blood. This chain connects TRBV7-2 to TRBJ2-3; TRBD2 matches at 7 bases. The CDR3 sequence: CASRLGGRESDTQYF. The CDR3 DNA reads TGTGCCAGCAGACTAGGAGGGCGGGAGTCAGATACGCAGTATTTT.